The rows below give T cell receptor beta chains drawn from one sample of a study of Graves' ophthalmopathy and Graves' hyperthyroidism. MiXCR, run by TCRdb on the multiplex PCR reads, gives a single entry per CDR3 protein. The data hold over a million distinct CDR3 sequences, with 35% to 45% observed a single time. Sequenced: peripheral blood or thyroid tissue (not recorded which). The receptors were gathered from an adult man with Graves' hyperthyroidism. Both conserved end residues are part of each CDR3. A D gene is named only where the DNA matches it firmly. Not all rows give a size; the values are once, few, many and, for expanded clones, a class.

TRBJ1-5 . many TRBV2 CASTQSGNSRPQHF TGTGCCAGCACCCAGTCAGGGAACTCGAGGCCCCAGCATTTT
TRBJ1-5 TRBD1 . TRBV6-2/TRBV6-3 CASSGTEHQPQHF TGTGCCAGCAGTGGGACAGAGCATCAGCCCCAGCATTTT
TRBJ1-2 . many TRBV12-3/TRBV12-4 CASSLLGARYGYTF TGTGCCAGCAGTTTGCTGGGGGCCAGATATGGCTACACCTTC
TRBJ1-5 . many TRBV15 CATSREDSPPQHF TGTGCCACCAGCAGGGAGGACAGCCCTCCCCAGCATTTT
TRBJ2-5 TRBD1 many TRBV7-9 CASSYYRGDLQETQYF TGTGCCAGCAGCTATTACAGGGGAGATCTCCAAGAGACCCAGTACTTC
TRBJ1-5 TRBD1 few TRBV15 CATRATGDQPQHF TGTGCCACCAGGGCGACAGGGGATCAGCCCCAGCATTTT
TRBJ2-7 TRBD2 many TRBV7-2 CASSLTASGGRRSGEQYF TGTGCCAGCAGCTTAACGGCTAGCGGGGGACGGAGAAGCGGTGAGCAGTACTTC
TRBJ1-2 TRBD1 . TRBV7-9 CASSHTDRGVGYTF TGTGCCAGCAGCCATACGGACAGGGGAGTCGGCTACACCTTC
TRBJ1-1 TRBD1 . TRBV2 CASRGGQGIRRNTEAFF TGTGCCAGCAGGGGGGGACAGGGGATCCGGAGGAACACTGAAGCTTTCTTT
TRBJ1-6 . . TRBV6-1 CASNEGMANNSPLHF TGTGCCAGCAATGAGGGTATGGCGAATAATTCACCCCTCCACTTT
TRBJ2-7 . . TRBV6-6 CASSYSDSGREQYF TGTGCCAGCAGTTACTCGGATAGCGGACGGGAGCAGTACTTC
TRBJ2-5 . . TRBV7-2 CASSYGGQGETQYF TGTGCCAGCAGCTATGGAGGCCAGGGGGAGACCCAGTACTTC
TRBJ1-4 . many TRBV6-6 CASSWTGDEKLFF TGTGCCAGCAGTTGGACTGGGGATGAAAAACTGTTTTTT
TRBJ1-2 . many TRBV10-2 CASSAHGWASIGGYTF TGCGCCAGCAGTGCCCACGGGTGGGCTTCGATAGGCGGCTACACCTTC
TRBJ1-3 TRBD1 many TRBV20-1 CSARKGARGNTIYF TGCAGTGCTAGAAAGGGGGCGCGGGGAAACACCATATATTTT
TRBJ2-7 . many TRBV29-1 CSVEDRRQGGYEQYF TGCAGCGTTGAAGATAGGCGTCAGGGTGGCTACGAGCAGTACTTC
TRBJ2-2 . many TRBV9 CASSVVGPGSTGELFF TGTGCCAGCAGCGTAGTAGGTCCTGGTAGCACCGGGGAGCTGTTTTTT
TRBJ2-5 TRBD2 . TRBV7-9 CASSLDSGTQETQYF TGTGCCAGCAGCTTAGATAGCGGGACTCAAGAGACCCAGTACTTC
TRBJ2-7 TRBD1 many TRBV12-3/TRBV12-4 CASSGSGTGVSYEQYF TGTGCCAGCAGTGGCTCCGGGACAGGGGTGTCCTACGAGCAGTACTTC
TRBJ2-5 TRBD1 few TRBV7-2 CASSFLDRSQETQYF TGTGCCAGCAGCTTCCTGGACAGGAGCCAAGAGACCCAGTACTTC
TRBJ1-4 . . TRBV11-2 CASSLGLGPTDEKLFF TGTGCCAGCAGCTTAGGACTTGGACCCACGGATGAAAAACTGTTTTTT
TRBJ1-6 TRBD1 . TRBV15 CATSEDRVGSPLHF TGTGCCACCAGCGAGGACAGGGTTGGTTCACCCCTCCACTTT
TRBJ1-2 TRBD1 . TRBV5-4 CASRFDRDRAGYTF TGTGCCAGCAGGTTTGACAGGGACAGAGCTGGCTACACCTTC
TRBJ1-1 . . TRBV15 CATSSHLDIAEAFF TGTGCCACCAGCAGCCACCTGGACATAGCCGAAGCTTTCTTT
TRBJ2-5 . many TRBV7-2 CASSDPGGVETQYF TGTGCCAGCAGCGACCCCGGGGGCGTCGAGACCCAGTACTTC
TRBJ2-5 . . TRBV20-1 CSAPGGAGGGETQYF TGCAGTGCACCGGGGGGGGCAGGGGGCGGAGAGACCCAGTACTTC
TRBJ1-2 . few TRBV29-1 CSVAAQGYTF TGCAGCGTTGCGGCACAGGGCTACACCTTC
TRBJ1-5 . . TRBV6-6 CASSSSRGDLSNQPQHF TGTGCCAGCAGTTCGAGCCGGGGTGATCTTAGCAATCAGCCCCAGCATTTT